A selection of T cell receptor beta chains follows, all from one sample in a study of identical twins. TCRdb re-analysed the 5' RACE reads in MiXCR, keeping a single row per CDR3 protein. This sample yields about 150,000 distinct CDR3 sequences, of which roughly 3.2% are seen a single time; approximately 7.6% belongs to the top ten. Input material: memory T cells sorted from blood. These receptors came from a man between 18 and 29 years old in good health. CDR3s include the opening cysteine and the closing phenylalanine or tryptophan. A D gene is named only where the DNA matches it firmly. Clone size is given for some rows only: seen once, a few or many times, or a class if the clone is expanded.

>-|TRBV20-1|TRBD2|TRBJ2-6
CSARGTSGRYGGANVLTF
TGCAGTGCTAGGGGGACTAGCGGGAGGTACGGTGGGGCCAACGTCCTGACTTTC
>medium-sized|TRBV20-1|TRBD2|TRBJ2-1
CSARTLAGPYNEQFF
TGCAGTGCTAGAACACTAGCGGGTCCTTACAATGAGCAGTTCTTC
>many|TRBV20-1|-|TRBJ1-2
CSASGTPEGGYTF
TGCAGTGCTTCCGGGACGCCGGAAGGGGGCTACACCTTC
>many|TRBV5-1|TRBD1|TRBJ2-1
CASSLGPGTGYNEQFF
TGCGCCAGCAGCTTAGGACCAGGGACAGGGTACAATGAGCAGTTCTTC
>many|TRBV11-2|-|TRBJ1-1
CASSLDSGAGIKAFF
TGTGCCAGCAGCTTAGATTCTGGCGCCGGGATTAAAGCTTTCTTT
>many|TRBV7-9|TRBD2|TRBJ2-2
CASSRLRSGSPGELFF
TGTGCCAGCAGCCGATTACGTAGCGGGAGTCCCGGGGAGCTGTTTTTT
>-|TRBV7-2|-|TRBJ2-6
CAKGGSGANVLTF
TGTGCCAAGGGGGGGTCTGGGGCCAACGTCCTGACTTTC
>many|TRBV4-2|-|TRBJ2-4
CASSQELGVKNIQYF
TGTGCCAGCAGCCAAGAGTTAGGTGTCAAAAACATTCAGTACTTC
>many|TRBV4-3|TRBD2|TRBJ2-3
CASSSLAAGDPDTQYF
TGCGCCAGCAGCAGTCTCGCGGCGGGAGATCCAGATACGCAGTATTTT
>many|TRBV2|-|TRBJ2-2
CASTAGLQNTGELFF
TGTGCCAGCACCGCAGGACTCCAAAACACCGGGGAGCTGTTTTTT